A selection of T cell receptor beta chains follows, all from one sample in a study of vaccination effects on CD4 cells after COVID-19. No cognate antigen is known for these TCRs. The assay was immunoSEQ multiplex PCR, and TCRdb's table has in-frame clones only and misses some. The profile shows about 38,000 clones, roughly 79% of them singletons. This material consisted of CD4+ T cells from PBMCs cultured with HCoV-NL63 spike peptides, taken after COVID-19 vaccination. These receptors all stem from a human donor who received a COVID-19 vaccine. Some clones in this sample may be carry-over from other donors' samples. Each CDR3 is given with its conserved first and last residue. Fields, in order: D gene, J gene, CDR3 length, V gene, clone size, CDR3 DNA, CDR3 protein. A D gene is named only where the DNA matches it firmly. Size values are once, few and many counts, or a class for expanded clones, and some rows have none.

TRBD1,TRBJ1-5,14,TRBV2,NA,TGTGCCAGCACGGGGACAGCGCCCAATCAGCCCCAGCATTTT,CASTGTAPNQPQHF
NA,TRBJ2-2,13,TRBV7-8,once,TGTGCCAGCAGCTTGGGGAACACCGGGGAGCTGTTTTTT,CASSLGNTGELFF
NA,TRBJ2-2,13,TRBV12-3/TRBV12-4,NA,TGTGCCAGCAGGGGGGGGAACACCGGGGAGCTGTTTTTT,CASRGGNTGELFF
TRBD2,TRBJ2-1,14,TRBV27,NA,TGTGCCAGCAGACTAGCGGGGGCGTACAATGAGCAGTTCTTC,CASRLAGAYNEQFF
NA,TRBJ1-5,13,TRBV6-5,NA,TGTGCCAGCGTGGTGGTTGGCAATCAGCCCCAGCATTTT,CASVVVGNQPQHF
NA,TRBJ1-5,16,TRBV6-1,NA,TGTGCCAGCAGTGAAGCGGGGATTTATAGCAATCAGCCCCAGCATTTT,CASSEAGIYSNQPQHF
TRBD1,TRBJ1-6,16,TRBV27,NA,TGTGCCAGCAGTTTAGGAGACAGGGGGCAAAATTCACCCCTCCACTTT,CASSLGDRGQNSPLHF
NA,TRBJ2-2,14,TRBV5-5,few,TGTGCCAGCATCATGGTGGGGGGCACCGGGGAGCTGTTTTTT,CASIMVGGTGELFF
NA,TRBJ1-2,14,TRBV12-5,NA,TGTGCTAGTGGTCTACGAACAGGGTATAATGGCTACACCTTC,CASGLRTGYNGYTF
NA,TRBJ2-3,14,TRBV20-1,once,TGCAGTGCTAGTCTGCCGGGGAGCACAGATACGCAGTATTTT,CSASLPGSTDTQYF
NA,TRBJ2-3,18,TRBV7-2,NA,TGTGCCAGCAGCTTTAGGGGCCCGCCTTTATTCGTCACAGATACGCAGTATTTT,CASSFRGPPLFVTDTQYF